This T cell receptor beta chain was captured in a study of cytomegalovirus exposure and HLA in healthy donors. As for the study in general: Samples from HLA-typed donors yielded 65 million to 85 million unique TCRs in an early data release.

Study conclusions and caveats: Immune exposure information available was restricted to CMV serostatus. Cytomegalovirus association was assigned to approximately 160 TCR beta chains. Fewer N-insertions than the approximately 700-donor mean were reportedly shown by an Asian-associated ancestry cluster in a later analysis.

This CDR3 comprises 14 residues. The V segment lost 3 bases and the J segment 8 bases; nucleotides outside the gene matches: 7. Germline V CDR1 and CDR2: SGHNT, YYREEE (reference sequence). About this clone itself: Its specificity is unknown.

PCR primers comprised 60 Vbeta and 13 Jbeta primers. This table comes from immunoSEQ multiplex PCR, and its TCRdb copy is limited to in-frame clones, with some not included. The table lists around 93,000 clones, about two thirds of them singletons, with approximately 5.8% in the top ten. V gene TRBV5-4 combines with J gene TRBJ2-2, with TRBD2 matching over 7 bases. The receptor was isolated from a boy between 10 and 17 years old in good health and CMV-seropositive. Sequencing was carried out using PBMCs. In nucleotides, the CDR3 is TGTGCCAGCAGCTCAATGACTAGCTCTGGGGAGCTGTTTTTT. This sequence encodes CASSSMTSSGELFF.